This T cell receptor beta chain was recorded in a study of blood T cell repertoires in COVID-19. Overall study context: COVID-19 samples from acute and convalescent phases originated in the United States, Italy and Spain. Sources were T cells, B-cell-depleted T cells, or PBMCs; the material itself was cDNA or gDNA.

In the study's own analysis: Researchers report that nucleated cell counts were estimated from reference gene primer amplification. Here immunoSEQ multiplex PCR was the method, and the copy in TCRdb shows in-frame clones only, minus some. V and J calls and clone size are copied from that table; D and trimming were computed from the DNA. The sample gives under 250,000 clones, roughly 90% of which show up once; about 0.8% is in the top ten. Enrolment of Seattle patients took place during active infection, and they were followed longitudinally. Germline values: CDR1 SQVTM, CDR2 ANQGSEA. The CDR3 is 13 residues long. Unmatched junction bases numbered 4, after V lost 3 bases and J lost 2 bases.

This sequence originates from a man aged 55 to 70 with COVID-19, enrolled during active disease. V gene TRBV29-1 combines with J gene TRBJ2-7, with 7 bases that match TRBD1. Material for sequencing was peripheral blood. For the CDR3, the DNA is TGCAGCGTTGAGTCAAGGGGGCCCTACGAGCAGTACTTC. It codes for CSVESRGPYEQYF.